This T cell receptor (beta chain) was found in a study of CD8 T cells in ankylosing spondylitis. The study's findings and limits: It appeared that ankylosing spondylitis blood was characterized by a TCR beta motif of under ten highly homologous variants. Peripheral blood held disease-linked clones only at relatively low frequency, and these were CD8+.

Germline V gene data show CDR1 as MNHNS and CDR2 as SASEGT. This CDR3 region has 13 residues. V was pared by 6 bases and J by 6 bases, with 7 bases of the junction left unmatched. TCRdb used MiXCR to reprocess the 5' RACE reads, holding one entry per CDR3 protein. Found here are 200,000 to 300,000 distinct CDR3 sequences, 20% to 30% of them singletons; the top ten hold 0.5% to 0.65%. This clonotype has a count of ten or more. Its antigen is as yet unknown. This clonotype originated in a male donor with ankylosing spondylitis or in good health (not recorded which). Sequencing used blood, either unsorted or a sorted T cell fraction (not recorded which). The gene calls are TRBV6-1 and TRBJ1-2; 7 bases match TRBD1. Here the CDR3 DNA reads TGTGCCAGCAGCTCAGACAGGGTACATGGCTACACCTTC. This gives the protein CASSSDRVHGYTF.